This T cell receptor beta chain stems from a study of blood T cell repertoires in COVID-19. Study information: Whether acute or convalescent, the COVID-19 samples came from the United States, Italy and Spain. T cells, B-cell-depleted T cells, or PBMCs provided the cDNA or gDNA that served as material.

The germline CDR1 and CDR2 sequences are MDHEN and SYDVKM. The trim removed 3 bases at V and 7 bases at J, leaving 15 bases unmatched. The CDR3 covers 19 residues. Data came from immunoSEQ multiplex PCR; TCRdb stores just in-frame clones and leaves some out. The table records 200,000 to 250,000 clones, just under 85% of them present only once. This receptor was taken from a woman in her thirties or forties with acute COVID-19. Source material: PBMCs or T cells enriched from blood (not recorded which). The rearrangement joins TRBV28 to TRBJ2-1; 13 positions agree with TRBD2. CDR3 region: CASSFPWTSGSPLWNEQFF. The CDR3 coding sequence is TGTGCCAGCAGTTTCCCTTGGACTAGCGGGAGTCCCTTGTGGAATGAGCAGTTCTTC.